The 19 T cell receptor beta chains below all came from one sample that was sequenced in a study of T cells in Graves' hyperthyroidism and ophthalmopathy. TCR beta CDR3 sequences were amplified from RNA transcripts. HTBI primers were the set used in a first-round RT-PCR of the TCR CDR3. TCRdb processed the multiplex PCR reads anew with MiXCR; each CDR3 protein has one entry. Among 50,000 to 60,000 distinct CDR3 sequences listed, 40% to 55% were seen once. Sample: blood. The receptor set was obtained from a woman aged 25 to 45 with Graves' ophthalmopathy.

This clonotype was observed a single time. This sequence joins TRBV20-1 and TRBJ2-5; D ambiguous. Trimming removed 5 bases from V and 10 bases from J, with 14 bases in between. There are 11 residues in the CDR3. CDR1 and CDR2 from the germline V gene are DFQATT and SNEGSKA (reference sequence). The CDR3 region has the DNA TGCAGTGCTGGACCGTCGGTGGGCCAGTACTTC. It encodes CSAGPSVGQYF.

The chain is built from TRBV19 and TRBJ1-2; 7 bases agree with TRBD1. Germline trimming cut 7 bases from V and 7 bases from J; bases unmatched to any gene: 6. Germline V gives CDR1 LNHDA, CDR2 SQIVND (reference sequence). The CDR3 is 12 residues long. The CDR3 DNA sequence: TGTGCCAGTAAGAGGGGACAGCCTGGCTACACCTTC. Residues: CASKRGQPGYTF.

Comment on this clonotype: A much larger clone lies a single base off, so this may be a read error. The J gene is TRBJ1-2, the V gene TRBV3-1; 7 bases fit TRBD1. CDR1 is LGHDT and CDR2 is YNNKEL in the germline V gene (reference sequence). The CDR3 consists of 12 residues. V was pared by 5 bases and J by 8 bases, with 5 bases of the junction left unmatched. CDR3 amino acids: CASSRGLKGYTF. The DNA for the CDR3 is TGTGCCAGCAGCAGGGGGCTTAAGGGCTACACCTTC.

This sequence joins TRBV19 and TRBJ2-5; no clear D gene. V was pared by 9 bases and J by 5 bases, with 16 bases between. Germline CDR1 is LNHDA and CDR2 is SQIVND (reference sequence). This CDR3 region has 13 residues. The CDR3 loop reads CASSVSTLETQYF. The CDR3 DNA reads as TGTGCCAGCAGTGTTTCCACACTCGAGACCCAGTACTTC.

The chain links TRBV10-3 to TRBJ1-4; TRBD1 matches at 8 bases. Trimming at V came to 9 bases and at J to 2 bases, leaving 2 bases not matched to a gene. The CDR3 contains 13 residues. Germline-derived CDR1 and CDR2 are ENHRY and SYGVKD. CDR3 in amino acids: CAIQGGTNEKLFF. As DNA, the CDR3 is TGTGCCATACAGGGGGGGACTAATGAAAAACTGTTTTTT.

This clonotype was observed many times. This chain joins TRBV7-9 and TRBJ1-1; D might be TRBD1 (5 bases). Trimming removed 7 bases from V and 8 bases from J, with 11 bases in between. The CDR3 length is 11 residues. Germline lookup yields CDR1 SEHNR and CDR2 FQNEAQ (reference sequence). This chain's CDR3 is CASNREGEAFF. In DNA, the CDR3 is TGTGCCAGCAACCGAGAGGGGGAAGCTTTCTTT.

There are many counts of this clonotype. This chain joins TRBV5-6 and TRBJ2-7; 9 bases are shared with TRBD1. Looked up from germline, CDR1 is SGHDT and CDR2 is YYEEEE. V gave up 0 bases and J gave up 2 bases; unmatched junction bases: 3. The CDR3 is 15 amino acids. The CDR3 DNA reads TGTGCCAGCAGCTTGGCTGGGACAGGGCCCTACGAGCAGTACTTC. Translated, it gives CASSLAGTGPYEQYF.

The rearrangement uses TRBV25-1 and TRBJ1-2; the D is unclear. V was cut by 4 bases and J by 4 bases, with 19 bases left in between. This CDR3 is built from 16 residues. CDR1 is MGHDK, CDR2 SYGVNS, per germline. CDR3 DNA: TGTGCCAGCAGTGCCATGTCCCGGGAGATTAGCTATGGCTACACCTTC. Translated: CASSAMSREISYGYTF.

In the case of this clonotype: Relative to the germline gene, one junction end is altered; a read error may explain this. CDR3 sequence reads: CASAQGPAPNTNEKLLF. DNA of the CDR3: TGCGCCAGCGCACAAGGACCTGCTCCGAACACTAATGAAAAACTGCTTTTT. This chain joins TRBV10-2 and TRBJ1-4; no definite D call. Germline-derived CDR1 and CDR2 are WSHSY and SAAADI. CDR3 size: 17 residues.

A few counts support this clonotype. This sequence joins TRBV18 and TRBJ1-4, with D perhaps matching TRBD1 (5 bases). V lost 5 bases to trimming and J lost 5 bases, with 9 bases between them. CDR1 and CDR2 (germline): KGHSH, LQKENI. This CDR3 is built from 13 residues. The CDR3 protein is CASSSKGNEKLFF. The CDR3 bases are TGTGCCAGCTCATCAAAGGGGAATGAAAAACTGTTTTTT.

At least ten counts were recorded for this clonotype. The gene calls are TRBV6-1 and TRBJ1-5; 8 nucleotides match TRBD1. The CDR3 length is 15 residues. Trimming cost V 4 bases and J 2 bases; bases outside gene matches: 4. Germline V gene data show CDR1 as MNHNS and CDR2 as SASEGT. This chain's CDR3 is CASSAGGAGNQPQHF. CDR3 bases: TGTGCCAGCAGTGCAGGGGGCGCGGGCAATCAGCCCCAGCATTTT.

The chain links TRBV5-1 to TRBJ2-7; D ambiguous. The CDR3 totals 14 residues. V was trimmed by 3 bases and J by 2 bases, leaving 12 bases between them. Germline V gene lookup returns CDR1 SGHRS and CDR2 YFSETQ. As DNA, the CDR3 is TGCGCCAGCAGCTACGGGTCCGGAACCTACGAGCAGTACTTC. This codes for CASSYGSGTYEQYF.

Many counts were recorded for this clonotype. This chain links TRBV6-1 with TRBJ2-3; D might be TRBD1 (5 bases). CDR1 MNHNS and CDR2 SASEGT come from the germline V gene. Trimming cost V 6 bases and J 0 bases, with 13 bases left between them. The CDR3 totals 15 residues. The CDR3 spells CASSYLRASTDTQYF. In DNA form, the CDR3 reads TGTGCCAGCAGCTACCTCAGGGCTAGCACAGATACGCAGTATTTT.

On this clonotype itself: A much more abundant neighbour one base away suggests this may be a read error. J is TRBJ2-3 and V is TRBV28; TRBD1 matches 8 bases. The CDR3 runs 13 residues. Germline loops: CDR1 MDHEN, CDR2 SYDVKM. CDR3 loop: CVTGTGRPDTRYF. DNA of the CDR3: TGTGTAACCGGGACAGGTCGTCCAGATACGCGGTATTTT.

The table lists this clonotype with a few counts. This chain joins TRBV4-1 and TRBJ1-4; a weak D match, TRBD1 (6 bases). CDR1 MGHRA and CDR2 YSYEKL come from the germline V gene. The CDR3 runs 17 residues. V gave up 0 bases and J gave up 3 bases, with 14 bases separating them. CDR3 in DNA: TGCGCCAGCAGCCAAGATGCCGGGGGCGGAGCTAATGAAAAACTGTTTTTT. It is translated as CASSQDAGGGANEKLFF.

This clonotype was counted ten times or more. A much bigger clone sits one base away, suggesting this may be a read error. The J gene is TRBJ1-1, the V gene TRBV7-9; D remains unclear. Germline CDR1 is SEHNR and CDR2 is FQNEAQ (reference sequence). The ends were cut back, 5 bases at V and 9 bases at J, with 13 bases in the middle. The CDR3 consists of 12 residues. Written as DNA, the CDR3 is TGTGCCAGCAGCCTGGAGGTAGGGAAAGCTTTCTTT. Translation gives CASSLEVGKAFF.

This clonotype has a count of ten or more. This chain connects TRBV5-5 to TRBJ1-1; unclear D gene. The CDR3 is 14 amino acids. V lost 4 bases, J lost 3 bases, and 13 bases lay in between. Germline V gene lookup returns CDR1 SGHKS and CDR2 YYEKEE (reference sequence). The DNA of the CDR3 is TGTGCCAGCAGCCGTATTCGGAGGGACACTGAAGCTTTCTTT. This encodes CASSRIRRDTEAFF.

This clonotype occurred a few times. J is TRBJ2-5 and V is TRBV7-9, with TRBD1 matching over 8 bases. The CDR3 length is 12 residues. Germline V gene lookup returns CDR1 SEHNR and CDR2 FQNEAQ (reference sequence). V shed 6 bases and J 5 bases; nucleotides not matched to a gene: 2. CDR3 amino acids: CASRTGVETQYF. DNA of the CDR3: TGTGCCAGCAGGACAGGGGTTGAGACCCAGTACTTC.

In this sample, this clonotype turned up many times. This chain uses TRBV19 with TRBJ1-6; 10 nucleotides match TRBD1. Germline assignment: CDR1 LNHDA and CDR2 SQIVND (reference sequence). Losses at the gene ends were 5 bases for V and 7 bases for J; bases not matched to a gene: 5. The CDR3 is 15 amino acids. The CDR3 DNA reads as TGTGCCAGTAGTTACGGGACAGGGGACAATTCACCCCTCCACTTT. Its translation: CASSYGTGDNSPLHF.